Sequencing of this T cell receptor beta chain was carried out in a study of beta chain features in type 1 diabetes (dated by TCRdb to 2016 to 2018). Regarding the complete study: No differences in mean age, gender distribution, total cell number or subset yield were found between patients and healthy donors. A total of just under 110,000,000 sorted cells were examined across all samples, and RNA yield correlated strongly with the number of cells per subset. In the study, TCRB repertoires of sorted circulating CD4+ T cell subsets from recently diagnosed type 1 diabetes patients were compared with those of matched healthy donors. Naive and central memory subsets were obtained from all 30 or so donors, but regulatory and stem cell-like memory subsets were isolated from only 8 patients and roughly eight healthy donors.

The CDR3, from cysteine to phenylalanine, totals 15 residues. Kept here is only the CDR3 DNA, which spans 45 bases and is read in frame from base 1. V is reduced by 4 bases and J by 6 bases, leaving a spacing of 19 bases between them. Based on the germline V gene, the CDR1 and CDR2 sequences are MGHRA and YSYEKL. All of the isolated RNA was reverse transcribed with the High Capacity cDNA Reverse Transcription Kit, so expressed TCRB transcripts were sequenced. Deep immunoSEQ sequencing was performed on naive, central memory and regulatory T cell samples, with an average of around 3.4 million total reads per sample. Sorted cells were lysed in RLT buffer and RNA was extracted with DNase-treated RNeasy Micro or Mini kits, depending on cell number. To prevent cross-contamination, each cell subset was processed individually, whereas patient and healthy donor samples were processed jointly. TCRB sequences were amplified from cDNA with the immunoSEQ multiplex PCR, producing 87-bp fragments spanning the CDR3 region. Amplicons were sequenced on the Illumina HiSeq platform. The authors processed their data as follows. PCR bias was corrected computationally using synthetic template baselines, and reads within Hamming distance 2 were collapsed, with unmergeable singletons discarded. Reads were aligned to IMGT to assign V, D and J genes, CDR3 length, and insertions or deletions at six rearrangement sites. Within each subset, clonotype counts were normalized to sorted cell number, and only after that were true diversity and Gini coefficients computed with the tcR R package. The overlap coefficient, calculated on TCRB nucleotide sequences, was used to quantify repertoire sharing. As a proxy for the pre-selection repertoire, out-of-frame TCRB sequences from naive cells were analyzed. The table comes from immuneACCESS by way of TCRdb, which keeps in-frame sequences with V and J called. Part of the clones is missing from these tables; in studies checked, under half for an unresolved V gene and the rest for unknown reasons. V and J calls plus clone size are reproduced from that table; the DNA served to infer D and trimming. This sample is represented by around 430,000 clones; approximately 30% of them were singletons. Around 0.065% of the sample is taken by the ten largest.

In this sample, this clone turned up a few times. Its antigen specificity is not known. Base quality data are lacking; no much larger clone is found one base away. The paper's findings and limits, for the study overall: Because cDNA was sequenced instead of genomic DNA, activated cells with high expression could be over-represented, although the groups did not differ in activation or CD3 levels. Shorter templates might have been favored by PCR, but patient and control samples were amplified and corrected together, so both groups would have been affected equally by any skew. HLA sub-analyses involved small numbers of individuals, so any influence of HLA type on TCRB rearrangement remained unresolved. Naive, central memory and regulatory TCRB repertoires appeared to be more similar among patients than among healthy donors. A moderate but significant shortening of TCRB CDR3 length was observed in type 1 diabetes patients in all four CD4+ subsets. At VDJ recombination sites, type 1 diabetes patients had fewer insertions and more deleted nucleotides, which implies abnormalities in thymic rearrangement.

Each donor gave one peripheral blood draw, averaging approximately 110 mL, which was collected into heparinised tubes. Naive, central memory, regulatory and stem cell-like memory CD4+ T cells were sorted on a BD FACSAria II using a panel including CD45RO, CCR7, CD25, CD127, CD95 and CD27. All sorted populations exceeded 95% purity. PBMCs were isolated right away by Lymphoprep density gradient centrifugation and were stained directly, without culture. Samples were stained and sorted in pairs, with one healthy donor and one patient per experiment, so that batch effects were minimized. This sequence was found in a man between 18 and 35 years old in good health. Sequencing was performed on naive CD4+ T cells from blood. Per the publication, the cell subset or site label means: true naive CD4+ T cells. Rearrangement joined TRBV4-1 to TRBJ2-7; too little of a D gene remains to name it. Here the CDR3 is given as CASSLSAWAPREQYF. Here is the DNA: TGCGCCAGCAGCCTAAGCGCGTGGGCCCCTCGCGAGCAGTACTTC.